A single TCR beta chain is shown here with its context. From germline, CDR1 is MDHEN and CDR2 SYDVKM. This CDR3 contains 14 residues. The germline V and J ends were trimmed by 5 bases and 4 bases, with 12 bases remaining between them. The sample originates from a study of blood T cell repertoires in COVID-19. As originally analysed: The authors estimated nucleated cell counts from reference gene primer amplification. The method was immunoSEQ multiplex PCR; TCRdb's version includes in-frame clones alone and lacks a portion of them. That table is the source of V, J and clone size, and D and trimming were worked out from the DNA. The table lists 160,000 or so clones, 75% to 85% of them singletons.

V gene TRBV28 combines with J gene TRBJ1-5; D unclear. This sequence originates from a human donor in a cohort sampled during active COVID-19. Sequencing input: peripheral blood. The CDR3 sequence: CASSRPILNQPQHF. The CDR3 DNA is TGTGCCAGCAGTCGTCCAATTCTAAATCAGCCCCAGCATTTT.